Described below is a single T cell receptor (beta chain) sequence and its context. The specificity of this receptor is unknown. No per-base quality is available; no much larger clone lies one base away. Based on the germline V gene, the CDR1 and CDR2 sequences are MNHEY and SVGAGI. The junction shows trimming of 0 bases on V and 4 bases on J, and the gene matches do not reach 8 bases of it. From its cysteine to its phenylalanine, the CDR3 spans 16 amino acids. The kept DNA is CDR3 alone, 48 bases in frame from the first base. The source of the sample is a study of T cells in localized non-small cell lung cancer (TCRdb year 2020). With respect to the entire study: T cell repertoires of about 240 early-stage NSCLC patients were analyzed, with tumors being compared against uninvolved tumor-adjacent lungs. All 240 or so NSCLC patients in the cohort were treatment-naive and had localized lung tumors that were resected. NSCLC patients had a mean age of roughly 69 years, and 129 were male and over 85 female. Findings and caveats that apply to the study as a whole: Longer overall survival was associated with higher T cell density in blood, whereas shorter survival was associated with higher clonality in adjacent lung. Of the top 100 tumor clones, a median of roughly 56 were detected in paired uninvolved adjacent lung; roughly 29 were also among that lung's top 100. Because of the exploratory design, TCR variables were selected using unadjusted p-values without false-discovery rate correction. Uninvolved tumor-adjacent lung showed the highest T cell clonality, higher than tumor, which suggests more focused antigenic responses in the uninvolved tumor-adjacent lung. Multi-region tumor sequencing was not performed, so intratumor heterogeneity could not be excluded.

At diagnosis, tumor, uninvolved tumor-adjacent lung and peripheral blood were collected and then preserved as a mix of FFPE and fresh-frozen material. For TCR repertoire profiling, blood samples were analyzed as peripheral blood mononuclear cells. The immunoSEQ Assay was used to sequence TCR beta CDR3 regions from DNA. On the authors' methods: To compute T cell density, TCR beta template counts were normalized to usable DNA, which was estimated by amplifying housekeeping genes. Using the preseqR package, richness was estimated by extrapolating to 120,000 templates for tissue samples and 400,000 templates for PBMC samples. Clonality was defined by subtracting Pielou's evenness from one. Tissue-enriched TCRs were identified by differential abundance testing using productive amino-acid clonotypes, minimum total count 5 and alpha 0.1. The Jaccard Index and the Morisita Overlap Index were used to quantify repertoire overlap between compartments. GLIPH grouped TCR beta CDR3s together with public tetramer-defined viral CDR3s, and a viral motif had to include at least three viral sequences and also show V-gene enrichment. TCRdb retrieved this table from immuneACCESS and kept in-frame rearrangements only. Not all clones are present; in checked studies, unresolved V genes account for under half, and no reason is known for the remainder. V and J calls and clone size come straight from that table; D and trimming were deduced from the DNA. Recorded for this sample are some 25,000 clones; 75% to 95% of them occurred a single time. The ten largest clones take up about 4% of the sample.

The chain is assembled from TRBV6-5 and TRBJ1-2; 7 nucleotides in the junction match TRBD1. This clonotype was sampled from a female donor aged 60 or older with stage II squamous cell lung carcinoma. Specimen: peripheral blood, collected before any cancer treatment. The nucleotide sequence is TGTGCCAGCAGTTACTCGATGGTGGGGACAGCCTATGGCTACACCTTC. It translates to CASSYSMVGTAYGYTF.